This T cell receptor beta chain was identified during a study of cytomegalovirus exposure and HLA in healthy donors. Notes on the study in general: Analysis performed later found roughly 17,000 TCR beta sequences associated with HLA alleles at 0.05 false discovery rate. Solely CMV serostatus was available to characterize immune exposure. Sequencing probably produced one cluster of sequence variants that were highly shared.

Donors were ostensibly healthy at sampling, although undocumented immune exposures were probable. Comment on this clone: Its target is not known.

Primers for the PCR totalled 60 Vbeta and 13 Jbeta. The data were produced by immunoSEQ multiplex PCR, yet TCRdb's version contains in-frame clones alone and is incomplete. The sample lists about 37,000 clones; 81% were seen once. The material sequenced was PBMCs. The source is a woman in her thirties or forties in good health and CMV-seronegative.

CDR3 nucleotides: TGCGCCAGCAGCCAAGGAAACACAGGGGTCGATGGCTACACCTTC. Translated, it gives CASSQGNTGVDGYTF. The rearrangement uses TRBV4-3 and TRBJ1-2; 7 positions match TRBD1. Looked up from germline, CDR1 is LGHNA and CDR2 is YSLEER. V dropped 1 base and J dropped 6; count of bases not matched to a gene: 8. This CDR3 has 15 residues.